This T cell receptor (beta chain) was recovered during a study of blood T cells in healthy people across ages. Whole-study findings and limits: It was the long-lived donors that had more naive CD4+ cells and higher diversity than aged donors.

V was shortened by 5 bases and J by 4 bases, with 12 bases between the two germline ends. CDR3 length: 13 amino acids. CDR1 is DFQATT, CDR2 SNEGSKA, per germline (reference sequence). Then a second PCR, running about 6 to 11 cycles, was carried out with a sample-barcoded 5' primer and a J-beta primer mix. TCRdb passed the 5' RACE reads through MiXCR, listing each CDR3 protein once. The data hold about 1.8 million distinct CDR3 sequences, with 49% observed a single time. Only one count was recorded for this clonotype. The antigen remains unidentified. This clonotype originated in a woman aged 40 to 55 in good health. Sample: blood. The chain combines TRBV20-1 with TRBJ1-5; D perhaps matches TRBD1 (6 bases). CDR3 nucleotides: TGCAGTGCTGAGCCTCAGGGGAATCAGCCCCAGCATTTT. This gives the protein CSAEPQGNQPQHF.